A single sample is the source of the 15 T cell receptor beta chains below, sequenced in a study of control samples from healthy donors and cancer patients. Only in-frame clones appear in the TCRdb table, and some are missing; sequencing was by immunoSEQ multiplex PCR. In the table there are more than 85,000 clones, 90% of which are singletons. The specimen sequenced was blood. These receptors were obtained from a human donor in good health. The donor label of this sample is uncertain.

A remark on this clone: A read error may produce the germline difference seen at one junction end. V and J are TRBV12-3 or TRBV12-4 and TRBJ2-3, with 7 nucleotides matching TRBD1. The CDR3 length is 11 residues. The CDR3 DNA follows: TGTGCCAGCAGTTTAAGACAGGGTTTGAGTTTT. Its protein product is CASSLRQGLSF.

The J gene is TRBJ2-1, the V gene TRBV6-2 or TRBV6-3; possible D gene TRBD2, 6 bases. Trimming removed 2 bases from V and 4 bases from J, with 12 bases in between. The CDR3 totals 15 residues. Germline CDR1 and CDR2: MNHEY and SVGEGT. DNA for the CDR3: TGTGCCAGCAGTTACGGGGGGAGCTATTACAATGAGCAGTTCTTC. It codes for CASSYGGSYYNEQFF.

This chain connects TRBV5-1 to TRBJ2-2; 8 bases match TRBD2. Germline V CDR1 and CDR2: SGHRS, YFSETQ. Trimming cost V 4 bases and J 3 bases; bases outside gene matches: 2. The CDR3 has 14 residues. Here the CDR3 reads CASSGTSYTGELFF. The CDR3, as DNA: TGCGCCAGCAGCGGGACTAGTTACACCGGGGAGCTGTTTTTT.

The rearrangement links TRBV6-5 to TRBJ1-2, with D possibly being TRBD1 (5 bases). Germline V lookup: CDR1 MNHEY, CDR2 SVGAGI. The CDR3 loop spans 13 amino acids. V was shortened by 2 bases and J by 4 bases, with 8 bases between the two germline ends. This chain's CDR3 is CASSYGGVYGYTF. Written as DNA, the CDR3 is TGTGCCAGCAGTTACGGGGGTGTCTATGGCTACACCTTC.

V and J are TRBV25-1 and TRBJ1-1; the match to TRBD1 covers 7 bases. Per the germline V gene, CDR1 is MGHDK and CDR2 is SYGVNS. The CDR3 has 12 amino acids. The V gene end was trimmed by 8 bases and the J gene end by 7 bases; junction bases not matched to a gene: 7. DNA for the CDR3: TGTGCCAGCCTTGACAGGGCTCTTGAAGCTTTCTTT. This gives the protein CASLDRALEAFF.

The rearrangement links TRBV24-1 to TRBJ1-1, with 8 positions matching TRBD1. The germline gives CDR1 KGHDR, CDR2 SFDVKD. The CDR3 has 13 residues. V was pared by 7 bases and J by 3 bases, with 3 bases of the junction left unmatched. The CDR3 bases are TGTGCCACCAGACAGGGGGAGCACACTGAAGCTTTCTTT. It codes for CATRQGEHTEAFF.

The chain uses TRBV7-8 and TRBJ2-7; the D is unclear. This CDR3 comprises 13 residues. Looked up from germline, CDR1 is SGHVS and CDR2 is FQNEAQ. With 3 bases removed from V and 7 bases from J, the gap between germline ends came to 13 bases. The CDR3, as DNA: TGTGCCAGCAGCTTCCTACCCTCGGAGGAGCAGTACGTC. Translation gives CASSFLPSEEQYV.

The chain has TRBV7-2 and TRBJ2-4; D is perhaps TRBD1 (5 bases). This CDR3 comprises 15 residues. The germline CDR1 and CDR2 sequences are SGHTA and FQGNSA. Deletions cut 1 base from V and 2 bases from J, with 9 bases between. The CDR3 region has the DNA TGTGCCAGCAGCTTAGTGCAGGGTTCCAAAAACATTCAGTACTTC. Its protein is CASSLVQGSKNIQYF. Drawing the rest from reference TRBV7-2 and TRBJ2-4, the complete variable domain is GAGVSQSPSNKVTEKGKDVELRCDPISGHTALYWYRQSLGQGLEFLIYFQGNSAPDKSGLPSDRFSAERTGGSVSTLTIQRTQQEDSAVYLCASSLVQGSKNIQYFGAGTRLSVL.

Regarding this clone: This sample includes further DNA sequences coding for the same CDR3. The J gene is TRBJ2-1, the V gene TRBV29-1; 10 bases fit TRBD1. The CDR3 extends over 15 amino acids. V lost 2 bases, J lost 4 bases, and 5 bases stayed unmatched. CDR1 is SQVTM, CDR2 ANQGSEA, per germline. The CDR3 region is CSVERRDRGYNEQFF. The CDR3, as DNA: TGCAGCGTTGAACGGCGGGACAGGGGATACAATGAGCAGTTCTTC.

The chain is built from TRBV30 and TRBJ2-7, with a possible D match to TRBD1 (6 bases). Germline V gene lookup returns CDR1 GTSNPN and CDR2 SVGIG (reference sequence). The CDR3 spans 10 residues. This chain's CDR3 is CAGGRDEQYF. CDR3 sequence (DNA): TGTGCTGGGGGCAGGGACGAGCAGTACTTC.

This chain links TRBV9 with TRBJ1-2; D is unclear. The CDR3 has 14 residues. Trimming pared 3 bases from V and 8 bases from J, leaving 17 bases between. Germline V gene lookup returns CDR1 SGDLS and CDR2 YYNGEE. The CDR3 nucleotides read TGTGCCAGCAGCGCAGAGCGGTCCCTAAGAGGCTACACCTTC. Residues: CASSAERSLRGYTF.

The rearrangement uses TRBV9 and TRBJ1-1; D is unresolved. CDR3 length equals 11 residues. The germline CDR1 and CDR2 sequences are SGDLS and YYNGEE. V gave up 4 bases and J gave up 4 bases, with 5 bases separating them. The CDR3 DNA reads as TGTGCCAGCAGCTCGGCCACTGAAGCTTTCTTT. Its protein product is CASSSATEAFF.

The V gene is TRBV6-5, the J gene TRBJ1-2; unclear D gene. CDR3 length equals 13 residues. The V end lost 8 bases, the J end lost 1 base, and 11 bases lay between the germline ends. Germline CDR1 MNHEY, CDR2 SVGAGI. The CDR3 sequence: CASSTEGNYGYTF. CDR3 DNA sequence: TGTGCCAGCTCCACCGAGGGTAACTATGGCTACACCTTC.

The CDR3 protein is CASSEPDRTGGEQYF. The CDR3 DNA follows: TGTGCCAGCAGTGAGCCGGATAGGACAGGGGGCGAGCAGTACTTC. The V call is TRBV2, the J call TRBJ2-7, with TRBD1 identical over 10 bases. The CDR3 spans 15 residues. V lost 3 bases, J lost 6 bases, and 8 bases stayed unmatched. The V gene's germline CDR1 is SNHLY and CDR2 FYNNEI.

The V call is TRBV4-1, the J call TRBJ2-5; 8 positions match TRBD2. The CDR3 sequence is 15 residues long. The junction had 8 bases not matched to a gene; V was cut back by 5 bases and J by 3 bases. The germline V gene encodes CDR1 MGHRA and CDR2 YSYEKL. The CDR3 nucleotides read TGCGCCAGCAGCTCCTCCGGGACTAGGGAAGAGACCCAGTACTTC. Translating gives CASSSSGTREETQYF.